These 27 T cell receptor beta chains share one sample of origin, sequenced in a study of blood T cell repertoires in COVID-19. TCRdb's copy holds only in-frame clones and misses some; the assay was immunoSEQ multiplex PCR. Here the sample spans approximately 120,000 clones, 84% being singletons. Source material: peripheral blood. The receptors stem from an elderly woman with active or convalescent COVID-19.

Worth noting for this clone: The sample contains more than one DNA sequence encoding this CDR3. The chain couples TRBV30 to TRBJ1-2; 8 positions agree with TRBD1. CDR3 length: 13 amino acids. Losses at the gene ends were 3 bases for V and 5 bases for J; bases not matched to a gene: 5. CDR1 and CDR2 from the germline V gene are GTSNPN and SVGIG (reference sequence). CDR3 region: CAWSRDRPYGYTF. CDR3 DNA sequence: TGTGCCTGGAGCCGGGACAGGCCTTATGGCTACACCTTC. Filled out from reference TRBV30 and TRBJ1-2, the complete variable domain reads SQTIHQWPATLVQPVGSPLSLECTVEGTSNPNLYWYRQAAGRGLQLLFYSVGIGQISSEVPQNLSASRPQDRQFILSSKKLLLSDSGFYLCAWSRDRPYGYTFGSGTRLTVV.

The V and J genes are TRBV28 and TRBJ2-5, with 8 bases aligning to TRBD1. This CDR3 spans 14 amino acids. Per germline, CDR1 MDHEN and CDR2 SYDVKM. V lost 6 bases and J lost 4; bases outside the gene matches: 7. CDR3 sequence: CASRLQGGRETQYF. For the CDR3, the DNA is TGTGCCAGCAGGCTACAGGGGGGTAGAGAGACCCAGTACTTC.

The chain has TRBV7-9 and TRBJ2-7; TRBD1 agrees at 8 bases. CDR1 SEHNR and CDR2 FQNEAQ come from the germline V gene (reference sequence). V gave up 5 bases and J gave up 5 bases; unmatched junction bases: 8. This CDR3 is 14 amino acids long. The CDR3 sequence: CASSPTGADDEQYF. The CDR3 region has the DNA TGTGCCAGCAGCCCGACAGGGGCGGATGACGAGCAGTACTTC.

The rearrangement links TRBV7-3 to TRBJ2-7, with TRBD1 matching over 9 bases. V lost 5 bases to trimming and J lost 2 bases; unmatched junction nucleotides: 4. CDR1 SGHTA and CDR2 FQGTGA come from the germline V gene. The CDR3 contains 14 residues. CDR3 DNA sequence: TGTGCCAGCAGCGCGACAGGGGGTGCCTACGAGCAGTACTTC. Its protein is CASSATGGAYEQYF.

The table lists this clone with a few counts. J is TRBJ1-2 and V is TRBV27; TRBD1 aligns across 8 bases. The ends lost 5 bases at V and 8 bases at J; junction bases unmatched: 10. CDR3 length equals 14 residues. Germline-derived CDR1 and CDR2 are MNHEY and SMNVEV (reference sequence). The CDR3 DNA is TGTGCCAGCAGTCCGCAACGACAGGGGCTAGGCTACACCTTC. Its protein product is CASSPQRQGLGYTF.

The rearrangement joins TRBV27 to TRBJ2-7; 10 positions match TRBD2. Unmatched junction bases numbered 7, after V lost 1 base and J lost 1 base. This CDR3 comprises 17 residues. CDR1 is MNHEY, CDR2 SMNVEV, per germline (reference sequence). The CDR3 here is CASSLYSGGLPSYEQYF. CDR3 DNA: TGTGCCAGCAGTTTATATAGCGGGGGGCTCCCGTCCTACGAGCAGTACTTC.

The chain couples TRBV5-1 to TRBJ1-1, with D perhaps TRBD1 (5 bases). CDR3 length equals 16 residues. Germline loops: CDR1 SGHRS, CDR2 YFSETQ. Trimming removed 0 bases from V and 1 base from J, with 13 bases in between. The CDR3 nucleotides read TGCGCCAGCAGCTTGGGGACCTTCGGGGGGAACACTGAAGCTTTCTTT. Protein: CASSLGTFGGNTEAFF.

This clone appeared a single time. This chain links TRBV25-1 with TRBJ1-1, with 7 bases aligning to TRBD1. This CDR3 is 13 amino acids long. In germline, CDR1 is MGHDK, CDR2 SYGVNS. The V gene end was trimmed by 6 bases and the J gene end by 5 bases; junction bases not matched to a gene: 6. The CDR3 coding sequence is TGTGCCAGCAGCAGGGGGATAGGTACTGAAGCTTTCTTT. This encodes CASSRGIGTEAFF.

The genes are TRBV9 and TRBJ1-1; 7 bases are shared with TRBD1. V lost 4 bases to trimming and J lost 3 bases; unmatched junction nucleotides: 12. Germline CDR1 SGDLS, CDR2 YYNGEE. This CDR3 spans 16 amino acids. This chain's CDR3 is CASSPRTGAADTEAFF. The CDR3 DNA is TGTGCCAGCAGCCCCCGGACAGGAGCGGCGGACACTGAAGCTTTCTTT.

The chain recombines TRBV4-2 with TRBJ1-4, with unresolved D. Germline V gene sequence: CDR1 LGHNA, CDR2 YNFKEQ. This CDR3 has 17 residues. Trimming cost V 0 bases and J 0 bases, with 11 bases left between them. CDR3 DNA: TGTGCCAGCAGCCAAGATCATGTGAGCACAACTAATGAAAAACTGTTTTTT. This encodes CASSQDHVSTTNEKLFF.

V and J are TRBV4-1 and TRBJ2-7; TRBD2 matches 11 bases. The V gene's germline CDR1 is MGHRA and CDR2 YSYEKL. The CDR3 has 16 amino acids. The V segment lost 2 bases and the J segment 9 bases; nucleotides outside the gene matches: 12. Written as DNA, the CDR3 is TGCGCCAGCAGCCAACTACTAGCGGGAGTGGATAAGGTGCAGTACTTC. Translating it yields CASSQLLAGVDKVQYF.

This rearrangement joins TRBV18 to TRBJ2-7; no firm D call. The CDR3 is 16 residues long. Per the germline V gene, CDR1 is KGHSH and CDR2 is LQKENI. Trimming removed 2 bases from V and 0 bases from J, with 14 bases in between. DNA for the CDR3: TGTGCCAGCTCACCAGTCGGCCTTGGCGGCTCCTACGAGCAGTACTTC. Translation gives CASSPVGLGGSYEQYF.

J is TRBJ2-5 and V is TRBV19; 10 bases are a match to TRBD1. In germline, CDR1 is LNHDA, CDR2 SQIVND (reference sequence). V lost 6 bases to trimming and J lost 5 bases; unmatched junction nucleotides: 12. This CDR3 is built from 16 residues. CDR3 loop: CASREAGTGAIETQYF. The CDR3 nucleotides are TGTGCCAGTAGAGAGGCCGGGACAGGGGCGATCGAGACCCAGTACTTC.

In this sample, this clone turned up a few times. The J gene is TRBJ1-6, the V gene TRBV7-6; TRBD1 matches at 8 bases. The CDR3 is 15 residues long. V shed 5 bases, J shed 7 bases, and the junction held 7 bases outside the gene matches. Germline CDR1 reads SGHVS; CDR2 reads FNYEAQ. The CDR3 loop is CASSPRQGLNSPLHF. The CDR3 coding sequence is TGTGCCAGCAGCCCGAGACAGGGGCTGAATTCACCCCTCCACTTT.

This clone has a handful of counts. V is TRBV5-1 and J is TRBJ1-3; D is perhaps TRBD1 (6 bases). Germline CDR1 reads SGHRS; CDR2 reads YFSETQ. V lost 3 bases and J 3 bases, leaving 10 bases between the germline ends. The CDR3 consists of 14 residues. As DNA, the CDR3 is TGCGCCAGCAGCTCCAGGGGTTTTGGAAACACCATATATTTT. It translates to CASSSRGFGNTIYF.

The rearrangement joins TRBV3-1 (or the pseudogene TRBV3-2) to TRBJ2-7; weak D call: TRBD2 (5 bases). The CDR3 consists of 13 residues. Germline CDR1 reads LGHDT; CDR2 reads YNNKEL (reference sequence). Trimming removed 1 base from V and 7 bases from J, with 11 bases in between. The CDR3 here is CASSQGGLEEQYF. For the CDR3, the DNA is TGTGCCAGCAGCCAAGGCGGGCTTGAAGAGCAGTACTTC.

This clone was counted a single time. CDR3 sequence (DNA): TGTGCCAGCAGTGCACGACTAGCGGGAGGACCAGATACGCAGTATTTT. It codes for CASSARLAGGPDTQYF. V usage is TRBV6-2 or TRBV6-3 and J usage is TRBJ2-3; 13 positions agree with TRBD2. Germline CDR1 MNHEY, CDR2 SVGEGT. V dropped 5 bases and J dropped 4; count of bases not matched to a gene: 6. The CDR3 is 16 amino acids.

The chain has TRBV4-2 and TRBJ2-7, with a possible D match to TRBD1 (6 bases). Trimming removed 0 bases at V and 2 bases at J, with 14 bases between. This CDR3 contains 16 residues. Germline CDR1 is LGHNA and CDR2 is YNFKEQ. CDR3 DNA: TGTGCCAGCAGCCAAGACCCCGGGACATGGGCCTACGAGCAGTACTTC. It encodes CASSQDPGTWAYEQYF.

The chain employs TRBV5-1 and TRBJ1-6; D is unclear. V lost 0 bases, J lost 10 bases, and 11 bases lay in between. The germline V gene encodes CDR1 SGHRS and CDR2 YFSETQ. The CDR3 extends over 14 amino acids. Written as DNA, the CDR3 is TGCGCCAGCAGCTTGGACCCGCCTGAGTCACCCCTCCACTTT. Its protein is CASSLDPPESPLHF.

A few counts support this clone. V usage is TRBV10-3 and J usage is TRBJ1-6; a possible D gene is TRBD1 (5 bases). The length of the CDR3 is 17 residues. Trimming shortened V by 2 bases and J by 0 bases, and 11 bases separated the two germline ends. The germline gives CDR1 ENHRY, CDR2 SYGVKD. Here the CDR3 reads CAISEDSESSYNSPLHF. The CDR3 DNA sequence: TGTGCCATCAGTGAGGACAGCGAAAGCTCCTATAATTCACCCCTCCACTTT.

This chain uses TRBV5-1 with TRBJ2-5, with D maybe TRBD1 (5 bases). Trimming pared 5 bases from V and 1 base from J, leaving 9 bases between. The CDR3 is 13 residues long. Germline-derived CDR1 and CDR2 are SGHRS and YFSETQ. The CDR3 spells CASSQGSQETQYF. Here the CDR3 DNA reads TGCGCCAGCAGTCAGGGATCCCAAGAGACCCAGTACTTC.

The CDR3 region is CASSLQGDNSPLHF. The CDR3 DNA follows: TGCGCCAGCAGCTTACAGGGCGATAATTCACCCCTCCACTTT. The rearrangement links TRBV5-1 to TRBJ1-6; perhaps TRBD1 as D (6 bases). Germline-derived CDR1 and CDR2 are SGHRS and YFSETQ. CDR3 length equals 14 residues. Trimming cost V 2 bases and J 5 bases, with 8 bases left between them. The full variable domain, in which reference TRBV5-1 and TRBJ1-6 provide the parts outside the CDR3, is KAGVTQTPRYLIKTRGQQVTLSCSPISGHRSVSWYQQTPGQGLQFLFEYFSETQRNKGNFPGRFSGRQFSNSRSEMNVSTLELGDSALYLCASSLQGDNSPLHFGNGTRLTVT.

V usage is TRBV12-3 or TRBV12-4 and J usage is TRBJ1-5; D is ambiguous. V was shortened by 3 bases and J by 5 bases, with 8 bases between the two germline ends. This CDR3 comprises 13 residues. CDR3 residues: CASSLKLDQPQHF. Here the CDR3 DNA reads TGTGCCAGCAGTTTGAAGCTGGATCAGCCCCAGCATTTT.

The chain is built from TRBV6-4 and TRBJ2-2; possibly TRBD2 for D (5 bases). Germline CDR1 is MRHNA and CDR2 is SNTAGT. The CDR3 contains 16 residues. Trimming left V 3 bases short and J 8 bases short, with 19 bases between. The DNA of the CDR3 is TGTGCCAGCAGTGATGTATACTCTCTAGCTGGTGGGGAGCTGTTTTTT. It is translated as CASSDVYSLAGGELFF.

The gene calls are TRBV28 and TRBJ1-2; tentatively, D is TRBD1 (6 bases). This CDR3 comprises 14 residues. V lost 3 bases and J lost 4, with 12 bases in between. CDR1 and CDR2 (germline): MDHEN, SYDVKM. CDR3 coding DNA: TGTGCCAGCAGTTTTAAGGCCAGGGGCTATGGCTACACCTTC. It is translated as CASSFKARGYGYTF.

The rearrangement joins TRBV28 to TRBJ2-3; 7 bases agree with TRBD1. Germline-derived CDR1 and CDR2 are MDHEN and SYDVKM. J gave up 3 bases and V 1 base, and 16 bases lay outside the gene matches. The CDR3 totals 19 residues. The CDR3 coding sequence is TGTGCCAGCAGTTTATTTTTAGTAGGTTCACAGGGGTCGACAGATACGCAGTATTTT. Residues: CASSLFLVGSQGSTDTQYF.

This clone has only one observation. CDR3 in amino acids: CASSDHGGARGANVLTF. For the CDR3, the DNA is TGTGCCAGCAGTGACCACGGGGGGGCTCGTGGGGCCAACGTCCTGACTTTC. The J gene is TRBJ2-6, the V gene TRBV6-1; 8 nucleotides line up with TRBD2. This CDR3 is built from 17 residues. The germline CDR1 and CDR2 sequences are MNHNS and SASEGT. With 3 bases clipped from V and 3 bases from J, the junction kept 7 bases outside the gene matches.